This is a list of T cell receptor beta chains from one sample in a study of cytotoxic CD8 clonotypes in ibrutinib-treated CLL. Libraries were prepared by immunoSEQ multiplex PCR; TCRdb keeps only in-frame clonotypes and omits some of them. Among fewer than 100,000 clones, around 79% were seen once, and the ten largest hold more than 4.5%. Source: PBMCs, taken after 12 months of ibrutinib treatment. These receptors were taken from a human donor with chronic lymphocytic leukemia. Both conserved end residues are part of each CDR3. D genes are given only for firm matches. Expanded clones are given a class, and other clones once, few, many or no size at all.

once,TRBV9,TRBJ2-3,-,CASSVMGPIADTQYF,TGTGCCAGCAGCGTAATGGGCCCAATCGCAGATACGCAGTATTTT
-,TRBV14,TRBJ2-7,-,CASSPWGPGEQYF,TGTGCCAGCAGCCCGTGGGGACCCGGCGAGCAGTACTTC
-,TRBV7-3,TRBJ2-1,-,CASSLGSGLLNEQFF,TGTGCCAGCAGCTTGGGTAGCGGACTCCTCAATGAGCAGTTCTTC
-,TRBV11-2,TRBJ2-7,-,CASSSPAALHEQYF,TGTGCCAGCAGCTCCCCGGCCGCCCTCCACGAGCAGTACTTC
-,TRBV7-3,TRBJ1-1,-,CASSPQQGTEAFF,TGTGCCAGCAGCCCCCAGCAGGGCACTGAAGCTTTCTTT
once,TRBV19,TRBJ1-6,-,CASSIGQNNSPLHF,TGTGCCAGTAGTATCGGGCAGAATAATTCACCCCTCCACTTT
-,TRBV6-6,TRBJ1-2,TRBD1,CASSPGTGYYGYTF,TGTGCCAGCAGTCCCGGGACAGGCTACTATGGCTACACCTTC
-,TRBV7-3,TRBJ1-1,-,CASSLLQGLEAFF,TGTGCCAGCAGCTTACTACAGGGACTTGAAGCTTTCTTT
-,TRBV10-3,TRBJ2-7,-,CAISDRGYEQYF,TGTGCCATCAGTGATCGGGGCTACGAGCAGTACTTC
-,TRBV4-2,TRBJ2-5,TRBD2,CASSHGGVETQYF,TGTGCCAGCAGCCACGGGGGGGTGGAGACCCAGTACTTC
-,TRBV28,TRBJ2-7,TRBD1,CASSLWGRGSSYEQYF,TGTGCCAGCAGTTTGTGGGGCAGGGGGAGCTCCTACGAGCAGTACTTC
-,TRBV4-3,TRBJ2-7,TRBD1,CASSQDGQAYYEQYF,TGCGCCAGCAGCCAAGATGGACAGGCCTACTACGAGCAGTACTTC
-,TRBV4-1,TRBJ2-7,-,CASSQDSSYEQYF,TGCGCCAGCAGTCAGGACAGTAGCTACGAGCAGTACTTC
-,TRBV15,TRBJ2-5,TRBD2,CATSNSGEETQYF,TGTGCCACCAGCAATAGCGGGGAAGAGACCCAGTACTTC
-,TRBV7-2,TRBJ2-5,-,CASSLVWETQYF,TGTGCCAGCAGCTTAGTTTGGGAGACCCAGTACTTC
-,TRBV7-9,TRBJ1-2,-,CASSLTVPTGGYTF,TGTGCCAGCAGCCTGACAGTCCCTACGGGGGGCTACACCTTC
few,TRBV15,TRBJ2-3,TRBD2,CATSRGLAGGSSTDTQYF,TGTGCCACCAGCAGAGGACTAGCGGGGGGATCTAGCACAGATACGCAGTATTTT
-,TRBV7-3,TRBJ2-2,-,CASSPRNTGELFF,TGTGCCAGCAGCCCAAGGAACACCGGGGAGCTGTTTTTT
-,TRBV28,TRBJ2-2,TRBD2,CASSHPGTSAGELFF,TGTGCCAGCAGCCACCCCGGGACTAGCGCCGGGGAGCTGTTTTTT
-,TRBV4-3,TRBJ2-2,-,CASSQDRANTGELFF,TGCGCCAGCAGCCAAGATCGGGCGAACACCGGGGAGCTGTTTTTT
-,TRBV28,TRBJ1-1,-,CASRLQGFNTEAFF,TGTGCCAGCAGGCTACAGGGTTTTAACACTGAAGCTTTCTTT
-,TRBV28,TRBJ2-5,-,CASSFGGGQHQETQYF,TGTGCCAGCAGTTTCGGGGGAGGCCAACACCAAGAGACCCAGTACTTC
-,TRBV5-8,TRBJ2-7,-,CASSPPTVTYEQYF,TGTGCCAGCAGCCCCCCCACAGTTACCTACGAGCAGTACTTC
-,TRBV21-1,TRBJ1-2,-,CASSIGHRANYGYTF,TGTGCCAGCAGCATCGGACACCGAGCTAACTATGGCTACACCTTC
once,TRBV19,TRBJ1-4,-,CASSIFGNEKLFF,TGTGCCAGTAGTATTTTCGGTAATGAAAAACTGTTTTTT
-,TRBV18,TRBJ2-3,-,CASSPLQGIGSTDTQYF,TGTGCCAGCTCACCCTTACAGGGTATCGGGAGCACAGATACGCAGTATTTT
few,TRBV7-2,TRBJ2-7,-,CASSDQFNPYEQYF,TGTGCCAGCAGCGACCAATTTAACCCCTACGAGCAGTACTTC
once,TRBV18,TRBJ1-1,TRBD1,CASSPGQANDAEAFF,TGTGCCAGCTCACCTGGACAGGCAAATGATGCTGAAGCTTTCTTT
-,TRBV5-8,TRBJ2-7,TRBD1,CASSLGRGWPYEQYF,TGTGCCAGCAGCTTGGGCAGGGGGTGGCCCTACGAGCAGTACTTC
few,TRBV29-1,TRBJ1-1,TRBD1,CSVEDWQGGEAFF,TGCAGCGTTGAAGATTGGCAGGGGGGTGAAGCTTTCTTT
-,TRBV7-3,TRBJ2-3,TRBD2,CASSAGLAGVDTQYF,TGTGCCAGCAGCGCAGGACTAGCGGGAGTGGATACGCAGTATTTT
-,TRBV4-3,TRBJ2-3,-,CASSPDGGTQYF,TGCGCCAGCAGCCCGGACGGTGGTACGCAGTATTTT
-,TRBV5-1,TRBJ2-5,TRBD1,CASTHRGHQETQYF,TGCGCCAGCACCCACAGGGGGCACCAAGAGACCCAGTACTTC
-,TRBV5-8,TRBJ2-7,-,CASSLRSWGEQYF,TGTGCCAGCAGCTTGAGATCCTGGGGCGAGCAGTACTTC
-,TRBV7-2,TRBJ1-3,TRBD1,CASSRQGSEGNTIYF,TGTGCCAGCAGCAGACAGGGATCGGAAGGAAACACCATATATTTT
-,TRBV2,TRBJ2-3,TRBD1,CATLTGQVGDTQYF,TGTGCCACCTTGACCGGACAGGTCGGCGATACGCAGTATTTT
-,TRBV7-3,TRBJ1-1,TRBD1,CASSPQGGTEAFF,TGTGCCAGCAGCCCACAGGGGGGCACTGAAGCTTTCTTT